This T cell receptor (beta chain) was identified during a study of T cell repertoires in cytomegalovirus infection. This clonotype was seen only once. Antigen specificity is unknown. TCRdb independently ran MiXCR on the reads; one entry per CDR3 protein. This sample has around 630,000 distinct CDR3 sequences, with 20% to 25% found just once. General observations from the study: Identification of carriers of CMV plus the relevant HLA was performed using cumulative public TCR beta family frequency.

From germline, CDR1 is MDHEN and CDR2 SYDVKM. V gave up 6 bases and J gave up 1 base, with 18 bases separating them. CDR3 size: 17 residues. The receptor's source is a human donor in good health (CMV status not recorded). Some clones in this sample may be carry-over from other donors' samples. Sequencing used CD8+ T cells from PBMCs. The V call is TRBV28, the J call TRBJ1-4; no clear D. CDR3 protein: CASSISLTRGTNEKLFF. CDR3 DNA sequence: TGTGCCAGCAGCATATCTTTAACGCGTGGAACTAATGAAAAACTGTTTTTT.